Following are 15 T cell receptor beta chains from one sample sequenced in a study of shared clonotypes between healthy human individuals. The protocol was immunoSEQ multiplex PCR, while the TCRdb copy is restricted to in-frame clones and leaves out a portion. The sample consists of fewer than 350,000 clones, around 87% of them appearing once. The sequencing sample was made of memory CD8+ T cells sorted from blood. Subset denoted: CD45RO+ cells pooled with CCR7-negative TemRA cells. The receptors were sampled from a man aged 18 to 29 in good health.

The rearrangement joins TRBV7-2 to TRBJ1-3, with D unresolved. Germline values: CDR1 SGHTA, CDR2 FQGNSA. V lost 0 bases, J lost 0 bases, and 9 bases lay in between. This CDR3 has 16 amino acids. CDR3 protein: CASSLAGLSSGNTIYF. In nucleotides, the CDR3 is TGTGCCAGCAGCTTAGCGGGCCTATCCTCTGGAAACACCATATATTTT. The whole variable domain, remainder taken from reference TRBV7-2 and TRBJ1-3, is GAGVSQSPSNKVTEKGKDVELRCDPISGHTALYWYRQSLGQGLEFLIYFQGNSAPDKSGLPSDRFSAERTGGSVSTLTIQRTQQEDSAVYLCASSLAGLSSGNTIYFGEGSWLTVV.

The chain is built from TRBV9 and TRBJ2-1, with a possible D match to TRBD2 (6 bases). The germline gives CDR1 SGDLS, CDR2 YYNGEE. CDR3 size: 15 residues. The ends were cut back, 6 bases at V and 0 bases at J, with 13 bases in the middle. This CDR3 reads CASTPLSGSYNEQFF. As DNA, the CDR3 is TGTGCCAGCACTCCCCTTAGCGGCTCCTACAATGAGCAGTTCTTC.

The rearrangement links TRBV6-5 to TRBJ2-1; no clear D. The CDR3 covers 12 residues. Per the germline V gene, CDR1 is MNHEY and CDR2 is SVGAGI. V shed 5 bases and J shed 8 bases, with 10 bases lying between them. The CDR3: CASSPTIYEQFF. The CDR3 DNA is TGTGCCAGCAGTCCTACTATCTATGAGCAGTTCTTC.

The CDR3 DNA reads as TGTGCCAGCAGCGTAGCCCCGACAGGGAGTTACGAGCAGTACTTC. This sequence encodes CASSVAPTGSYEQYF. V and J are TRBV9 and TRBJ2-7; 7 nucleotides agree with TRBD1. Germline CDR1 and CDR2: SGDLS and YYNGEE. V trimming: 0 bases; J trimming: 4 bases; junction bases outside the gene matches: 7. The CDR3 covers 15 residues.

This rearrangement joins TRBV29-1 to TRBJ2-7; D unresolved. Looked up from germline, CDR1 is SQVTM and CDR2 is ANQGSEA. CDR3 length: 14 residues. Trimming cost V 4 bases and J 0 bases, with 13 bases left between them. CDR3 loop: CSVGWLGFSYEQYF. As DNA, the CDR3 is TGCAGCGTTGGATGGCTGGGCTTCTCCTACGAGCAGTACTTC.

V usage is TRBV4-1 and J usage is TRBJ2-1, with 9 nucleotides matching TRBD1. This CDR3 region has 16 residues. V lost 3 bases to trimming and J lost 4 bases; unmatched junction nucleotides: 7. Per the germline V gene, CDR1 is MGHRA and CDR2 is YSYEKL. CDR3 region: CASSQIPGQGYNEQFF. The DNA of the CDR3 is TGCGCCAGCAGCCAGATACCGGGACAGGGATACAATGAGCAGTTCTTC.

The chain joins TRBV14 to TRBJ2-3; 10 bases are shared with TRBD2. Germline assignment: CDR1 SGHDN and CDR2 FVKESK. This CDR3 has 18 residues. J gave up 4 bases and V 4 bases, and 14 bases lay outside the gene matches. In DNA, the CDR3 is TGTGCCAGCAGCCCAGGACTAGCGGCCCATTACGGCGCAGATACGCAGTATTTT. Protein product: CASSPGLAAHYGADTQYF.

This clone has more than one count but fewer than ten. Other DNA sequences in the same sample also yield this CDR3. The genes are TRBV27 and TRBJ2-7, with D uncertain. The CDR3 spans 14 residues. Germline CDR1 and CDR2: MNHEY and SMNVEV (reference sequence). V was trimmed by 4 bases and J by 2 bases, leaving 12 bases between them. The CDR3 coding sequence is TGTGCCAGCAGTTATAGGGTGGGAACCTACGAGCAGTACTTC. Translation: CASSYRVGTYEQYF.

The V gene is TRBV7-9, the J gene TRBJ1-1; perhaps TRBD1 as D (5 bases). Trimming took 2 bases from V and 1 from J, leaving 8 bases between them. Germline values: CDR1 SEHNR, CDR2 FQNEAQ (reference sequence). This CDR3 comprises 14 residues. The CDR3 DNA sequence: TGTGCCAGCAGCTTACAGGGAGGGAACACTGAAGCTTTCTTT. The encoded protein is CASSLQGGNTEAFF.

The rearrangement links TRBV7-9 to TRBJ2-7; 10 bases line up with TRBD1. CDR3 length: 15 amino acids. The germline CDR1 and CDR2 sequences are SEHNR and FQNEAQ (reference sequence). Unmatched junction bases numbered 6, after V lost 5 bases and J lost 2 bases. The CDR3 protein is CASSKGQGLTYEQYF. In nucleotides, the CDR3 is TGTGCCAGCAGCAAGGGACAGGGGTTAACCTACGAGCAGTACTTC.

V and J are TRBV11-2 and TRBJ1-3; D uncertain. The germline V gene has CDR1 SGHAT and CDR2 FQNNGV. The CDR3 consists of 16 residues. V shed 5 bases and J shed 1 base, with 15 bases lying between them. CDR3 DNA sequence: TGTGCCAGCAGCCTCCTGATTGTAGGATCTGGAAACACCATATATTTT. Its protein product is CASSLLIVGSGNTIYF.

This chain links TRBV6-5 with TRBJ2-5; D not resolved. V lost 0 bases and J 0 bases, leaving 8 bases between the germline ends. The germline V gene has CDR1 MNHEY and CDR2 SVGAGI. This CDR3 has 15 residues. DNA of the CDR3: TGTGCCAGCAGTTACTCATCCATATACCAAGAGACCCAGTACTTC. Its protein product is CASSYSSIYQETQYF.

The V call is TRBV4-3, the J call TRBJ2-4; 10 bases match TRBD1. Per the germline V gene, CDR1 is LGHNA and CDR2 is YSLEER. J lost 6 bases, V lost 3 bases, and 5 bases had no gene match. The CDR3 contains 15 residues. CDR3 residues: CASSQGQGFGNIQYF. CDR3 bases: TGCGCCAGCAGCCAGGGACAGGGGTTCGGAAACATTCAGTACTTC.

This clone was counted at least ten times. Other nucleotide sequences in the sample specify the same CDR3. The CDR3 here is CASSYLEGGEQYF. DNA for the CDR3: TGCGCCAGCAGCTACTTAGAGGGGGGCGAGCAGTACTTC. The chain joins TRBV5-1 to TRBJ2-7; D could derive from TRBD1 or TRBD2 (6 bases each). The CDR3 sequence is 13 residues long. Trimming shortened V by 3 bases and J by 6 bases, and 13 bases separated the two germline ends. Germline V gene lookup returns CDR1 SGHRS and CDR2 YFSETQ. Full variable domain (remainder filled in from reference TRBV5-1 and TRBJ2-7): KAGVTQTPRYLIKTRGQQVTLSCSPISGHRSVSWYQQTPGQGLQFLFEYFSETQRNKGNFPGRFSGRQFSNSRSEMNVSTLELGDSALYLCASSYLEGGEQYFGPGTRLTVT.

The rearrangement uses TRBV10-2 and TRBJ1-1; 10 bases agree with TRBD1. The CDR3 is 13 residues long. In germline, CDR1 is WSHSY, CDR2 SAAADI. The trim removed 8 bases at V and 5 bases at J, leaving 5 bases unmatched. CDR3 in DNA: TGCGCCAGCCGACAGGGGGCGAAGACTGAAGCTTTCTTT. Residues: CASRQGAKTEAFF.